The text below deals with one T cell receptor (beta chain). Sequencing was performed with immunoSEQ multiplex PCR; in TCRdb, only in-frame clones are kept and a portion is missing. Of 50,000 or so clones detected, approximately 80% appear once; the ten largest clones hold over 3.5%. This CDR3 is built from 15 residues. Germline assignment: CDR1 LGHNT and CDR2 FRNRAP. The ends were cut back, 7 bases at V and 1 base at J, with 14 bases in the middle. These data come from a study of PD-L1 blockade in urothelial cancer. The chain links TRBV12-5 to TRBJ2-1; D may be TRBD2 (5 bases). This clonotype originated in a man in his 70s with urothelial cancer. The sample in question was PBMCs, obtained around atezolizumab (anti-PD-L1) treatment. The CDR3 region is CASENPGISYNEQFF. CDR3 DNA sequence: TGTGCTAGTGAAAACCCCGGGATTTCCTACAATGAGCAGTTCTTC.